A single TCR beta chain is shown here with its context. What it recognizes is unknown. The data were obtained in a study of metastatic and nonmetastatic thyroid tumors. Study background: Comparative analysis of repertoires was undertaken across blood and tumor or nodule tissue obtained from malignant and benign thyroid patients.

TCRdb reanalyzed the PCR reads via MiXCR. Of approximately 15,000 clones listed, roughly a quarter were seen once; the top ten hold less than 9%. Study-wide points: Benign nodules reportedly had significantly lower TCR beta diversity than malignant thyroid tumors in blood and tumor.

There were no patients who had received any treatment before thyroid surgery. CDR3 length equals 13 residues. CDR1 SGHTA and CDR2 FQGTGA come from the germline V gene. V lost 10 bases and J lost 10; bases outside the gene matches: 12. The sample comprised adjacent normal tissue. The rearrangement joins TRBV7-3 to TRBJ2-1; TRBD1 matches 8 bases. This TCR derives from a female donor with papillary thyroid cancer or a benign thyroid nodule (not recorded which). Some clones in this sample may be carry-over from other donors' samples. CDR3 region: CAISPPGGYEQFF. The CDR3 DNA sequence: TGTGCCATCAGTCCGCCAGGGGGCTACGAGCAGTTCTTC.